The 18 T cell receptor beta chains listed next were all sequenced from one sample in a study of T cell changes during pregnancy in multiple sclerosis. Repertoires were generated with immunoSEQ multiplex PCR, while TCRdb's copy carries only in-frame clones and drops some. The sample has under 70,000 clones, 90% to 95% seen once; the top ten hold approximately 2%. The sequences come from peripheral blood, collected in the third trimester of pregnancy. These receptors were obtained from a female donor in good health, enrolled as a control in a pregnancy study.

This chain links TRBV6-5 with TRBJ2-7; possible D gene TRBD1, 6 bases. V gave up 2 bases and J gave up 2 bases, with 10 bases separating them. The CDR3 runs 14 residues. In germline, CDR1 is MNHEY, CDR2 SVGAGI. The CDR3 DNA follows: TGTGCCAGCAGTTACCGGGACACAACCTACGAGCAGTACTTC. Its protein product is CASSYRDTTYEQYF.

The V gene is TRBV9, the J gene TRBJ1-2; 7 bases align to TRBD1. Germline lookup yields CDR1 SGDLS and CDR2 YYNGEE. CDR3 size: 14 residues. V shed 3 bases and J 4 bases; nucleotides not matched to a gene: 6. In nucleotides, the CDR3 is TGTGCCAGCAGCGGACAGGGCGTTCTCTATGGCTACACCTTC. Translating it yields CASSGQGVLYGYTF. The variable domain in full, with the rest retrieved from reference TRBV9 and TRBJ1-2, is DSGVTQTPKHLITATGQRVTLRCSPRSGDLSVYWYQQSLDQGLQFLIQYYNGEERAKGNILERFSAQQFPDLHSELNLSSLELGDSALYFCASSGQGVLYGYTFGSGTRLTVV.

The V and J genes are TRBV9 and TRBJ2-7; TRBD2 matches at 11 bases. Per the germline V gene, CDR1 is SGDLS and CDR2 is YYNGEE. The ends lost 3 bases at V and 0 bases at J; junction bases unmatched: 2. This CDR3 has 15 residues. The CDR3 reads CASSEGLAASYEQYF. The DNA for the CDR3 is TGTGCCAGCAGCGAGGGACTAGCGGCCTCCTACGAGCAGTACTTC.

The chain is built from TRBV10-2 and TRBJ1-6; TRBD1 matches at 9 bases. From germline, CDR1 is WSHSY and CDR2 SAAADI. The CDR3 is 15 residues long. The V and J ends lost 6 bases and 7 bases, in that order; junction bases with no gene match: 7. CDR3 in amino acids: CASREQGAQNSPLHF. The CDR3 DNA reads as TGCGCCAGCAGGGAACAGGGGGCGCAGAATTCACCCCTCCACTTT.

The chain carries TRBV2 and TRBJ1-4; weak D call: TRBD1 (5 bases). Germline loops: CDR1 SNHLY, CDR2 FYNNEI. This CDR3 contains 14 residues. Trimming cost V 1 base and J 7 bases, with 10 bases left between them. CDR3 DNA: TGTGCCAGCAGTGAAGGCAGGGATGGTGAAAAACTGTTTTTT. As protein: CASSEGRDGEKLFF.

The CDR3 region is CASSFGEETQYF. Written as DNA, the CDR3 is TGCGCCAGCAGCTTCGGGGAAGAGACCCAGTACTTC. The chain carries TRBV5-1 and TRBJ2-5, with D perhaps TRBD2 (5 bases). The CDR3 runs 12 residues. Looked up from germline, CDR1 is SGHRS and CDR2 is YFSETQ. Trimming left V 2 bases short and J 3 bases short, with 5 bases between.

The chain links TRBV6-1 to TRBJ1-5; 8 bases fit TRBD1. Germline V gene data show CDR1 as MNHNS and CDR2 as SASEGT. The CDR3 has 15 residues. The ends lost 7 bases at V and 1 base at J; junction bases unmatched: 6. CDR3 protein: CASTRGPLSNQPQHF. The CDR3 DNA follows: TGTGCCAGCACCAGGGGGCCTTTAAGCAATCAGCCCCAGCATTTT.

CDR3 in DNA: TGTGCCAGCACCAAAAGCTCCCCCTCTGAGGATCTCACTAATGAAAAACTGTTTTTT. It encodes CASTKSSPSEDLTNEKLFF. The chain is built from TRBV21-1 and TRBJ1-4. TRBV21-1 constitutes a pseudogene. This CDR3 has 19 residues.

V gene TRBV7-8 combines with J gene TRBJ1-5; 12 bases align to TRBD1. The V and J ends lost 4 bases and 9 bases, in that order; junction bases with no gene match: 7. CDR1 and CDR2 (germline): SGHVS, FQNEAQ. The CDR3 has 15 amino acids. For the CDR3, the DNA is TGTGCCAGCAGCTCCGGCGGGACAGGGGGCCCGCCCCAGCATTTT. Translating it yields CASSSGGTGGPPQHF.

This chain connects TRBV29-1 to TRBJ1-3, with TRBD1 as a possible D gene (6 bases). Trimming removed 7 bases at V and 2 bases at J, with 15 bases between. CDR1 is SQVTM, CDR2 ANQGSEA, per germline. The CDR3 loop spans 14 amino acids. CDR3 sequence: CSAERRGTGNTIYF. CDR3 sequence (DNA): TGCAGCGCCGAGCGCAGGGGAACTGGAAACACCATATATTTT. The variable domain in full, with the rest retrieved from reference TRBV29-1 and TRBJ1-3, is SAVISQKPSRDICQRGTSLTIQCQVDSQVTMMFWYRQQPGQSLTLIATANQGSEATYESGFVIDKFPISRPNLTFSTLTVSNMSPEDSSIYLCSAERRGTGNTIYFGEGSWLTVV.

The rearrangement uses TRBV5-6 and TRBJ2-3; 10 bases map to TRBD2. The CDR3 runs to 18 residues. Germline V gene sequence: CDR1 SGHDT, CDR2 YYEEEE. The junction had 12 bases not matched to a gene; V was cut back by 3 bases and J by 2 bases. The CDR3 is CASSSRISGGPNTDTQYF. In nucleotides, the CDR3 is TGTGCCAGCAGCTCCCGGATTAGCGGGGGGCCAAACACAGATACGCAGTATTTT.

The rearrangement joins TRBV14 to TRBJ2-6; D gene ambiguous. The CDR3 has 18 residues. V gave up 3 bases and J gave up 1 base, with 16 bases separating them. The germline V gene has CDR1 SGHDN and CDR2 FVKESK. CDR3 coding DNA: TGTGCCAGCAGCCAGCCAGGTAGAAACAGATCTGGGGCCAACGTCCTGACTTTC. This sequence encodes CASSQPGRNRSGANVLTF.

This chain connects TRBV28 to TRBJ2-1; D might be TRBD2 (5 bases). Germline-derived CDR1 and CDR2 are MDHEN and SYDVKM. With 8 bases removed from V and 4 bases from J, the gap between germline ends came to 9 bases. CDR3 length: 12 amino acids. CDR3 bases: TGTGCCAGCCGAGGGCAGTACAATGAGCAGTTCTTC. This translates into CASRGQYNEQFF.

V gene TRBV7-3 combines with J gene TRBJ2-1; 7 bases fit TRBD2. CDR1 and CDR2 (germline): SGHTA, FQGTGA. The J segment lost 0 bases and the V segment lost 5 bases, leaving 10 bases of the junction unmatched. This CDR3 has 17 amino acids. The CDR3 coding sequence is TGTGCCAGCAGCCAAGGGGTACCGGGGGGCTCCTACAATGAGCAGTTCTTC. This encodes CASSQGVPGGSYNEQFF.

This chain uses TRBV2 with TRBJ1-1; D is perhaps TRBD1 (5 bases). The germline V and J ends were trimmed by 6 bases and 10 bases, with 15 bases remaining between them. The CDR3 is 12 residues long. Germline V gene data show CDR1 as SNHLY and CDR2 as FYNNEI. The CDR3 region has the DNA TGTGCCAGCAGGAAGACAGTCTCGGCAGCTTTCTTT. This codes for CASRKTVSAAFF. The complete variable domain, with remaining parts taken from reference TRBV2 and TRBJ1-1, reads EPEVTQTPSHQVTQMGQEVILRCVPISNHLYFYWYRQILGQKVEFLVSFYNNEISEKSEIFDDQFSVERPDGSNFTLKIRSTKLEDSAMYFCASRKTVSAAFFGQGTRLTVV.

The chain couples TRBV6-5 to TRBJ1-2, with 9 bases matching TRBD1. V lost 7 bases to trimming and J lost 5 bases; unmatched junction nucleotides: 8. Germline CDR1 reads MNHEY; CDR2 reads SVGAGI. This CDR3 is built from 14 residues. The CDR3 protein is CASMGGTGTYGYTF. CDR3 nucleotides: TGTGCCAGCATGGGAGGGACAGGGACATATGGCTACACCTTC.

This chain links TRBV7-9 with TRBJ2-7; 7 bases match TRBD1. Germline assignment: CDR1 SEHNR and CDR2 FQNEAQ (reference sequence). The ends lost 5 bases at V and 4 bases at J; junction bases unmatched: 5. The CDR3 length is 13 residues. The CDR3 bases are TGTGCCAGCAGCCCAGGGGGAATTTACGAGCAGTACTTC. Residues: CASSPGGIYEQYF.

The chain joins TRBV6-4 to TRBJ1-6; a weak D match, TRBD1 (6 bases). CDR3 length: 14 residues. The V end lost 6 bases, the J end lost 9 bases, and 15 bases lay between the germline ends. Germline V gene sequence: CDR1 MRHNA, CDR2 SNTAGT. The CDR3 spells CASSQQGLSSPLHF. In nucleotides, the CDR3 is TGTGCCAGCAGCCAACAGGGTTTAAGTTCACCCCTCCACTTT.